This entry describes one T cell receptor (beta chain). It was with random hexamers that roughly 0.45 to 1 ug RNA was reverse transcribed. With immunoSEQ multiplex PCR, TCR beta CDR3 was amplified across 54 Vbeta and 13 Jbeta. TCRdb called the immunoSEQ multiplex PCR reads again in MiXCR, with one record for every CDR3 protein. Here the sample spans over 95,000 distinct CDR3 sequences, roughly 92% being singletons. This specimen comes from a study of CD8 T cells in Susac syndrome. Sequencing of TCR beta was undertaken in CD8+ and CD4+ T cells derived from blood. Negative isolation was used for CD8+ and CD4+ T cells, and FACS enrichment was applied to TEMRA cells. Material: CD8+ T cells from PBMCs. The receptor's source is a human donor in good health.

The CDR3 DNA reads TGCGCCAGCAGTTCTCAGGGGGGGCCTTCGTTTTCGAATGAGCAGTTCTTC. The encoded protein is CASSSQGGPSFSNEQFF. The chain uses TRBV4-3 and TRBJ2-1, with D perhaps assigned TRBD1 or TRBD2 (7 bases each). CDR1 is LGHNA and CDR2 is YSLEER in the germline V gene. The germline V and J ends were trimmed by 6 bases and 7 bases, with 25 bases remaining between them. The CDR3 is 17 amino acids.